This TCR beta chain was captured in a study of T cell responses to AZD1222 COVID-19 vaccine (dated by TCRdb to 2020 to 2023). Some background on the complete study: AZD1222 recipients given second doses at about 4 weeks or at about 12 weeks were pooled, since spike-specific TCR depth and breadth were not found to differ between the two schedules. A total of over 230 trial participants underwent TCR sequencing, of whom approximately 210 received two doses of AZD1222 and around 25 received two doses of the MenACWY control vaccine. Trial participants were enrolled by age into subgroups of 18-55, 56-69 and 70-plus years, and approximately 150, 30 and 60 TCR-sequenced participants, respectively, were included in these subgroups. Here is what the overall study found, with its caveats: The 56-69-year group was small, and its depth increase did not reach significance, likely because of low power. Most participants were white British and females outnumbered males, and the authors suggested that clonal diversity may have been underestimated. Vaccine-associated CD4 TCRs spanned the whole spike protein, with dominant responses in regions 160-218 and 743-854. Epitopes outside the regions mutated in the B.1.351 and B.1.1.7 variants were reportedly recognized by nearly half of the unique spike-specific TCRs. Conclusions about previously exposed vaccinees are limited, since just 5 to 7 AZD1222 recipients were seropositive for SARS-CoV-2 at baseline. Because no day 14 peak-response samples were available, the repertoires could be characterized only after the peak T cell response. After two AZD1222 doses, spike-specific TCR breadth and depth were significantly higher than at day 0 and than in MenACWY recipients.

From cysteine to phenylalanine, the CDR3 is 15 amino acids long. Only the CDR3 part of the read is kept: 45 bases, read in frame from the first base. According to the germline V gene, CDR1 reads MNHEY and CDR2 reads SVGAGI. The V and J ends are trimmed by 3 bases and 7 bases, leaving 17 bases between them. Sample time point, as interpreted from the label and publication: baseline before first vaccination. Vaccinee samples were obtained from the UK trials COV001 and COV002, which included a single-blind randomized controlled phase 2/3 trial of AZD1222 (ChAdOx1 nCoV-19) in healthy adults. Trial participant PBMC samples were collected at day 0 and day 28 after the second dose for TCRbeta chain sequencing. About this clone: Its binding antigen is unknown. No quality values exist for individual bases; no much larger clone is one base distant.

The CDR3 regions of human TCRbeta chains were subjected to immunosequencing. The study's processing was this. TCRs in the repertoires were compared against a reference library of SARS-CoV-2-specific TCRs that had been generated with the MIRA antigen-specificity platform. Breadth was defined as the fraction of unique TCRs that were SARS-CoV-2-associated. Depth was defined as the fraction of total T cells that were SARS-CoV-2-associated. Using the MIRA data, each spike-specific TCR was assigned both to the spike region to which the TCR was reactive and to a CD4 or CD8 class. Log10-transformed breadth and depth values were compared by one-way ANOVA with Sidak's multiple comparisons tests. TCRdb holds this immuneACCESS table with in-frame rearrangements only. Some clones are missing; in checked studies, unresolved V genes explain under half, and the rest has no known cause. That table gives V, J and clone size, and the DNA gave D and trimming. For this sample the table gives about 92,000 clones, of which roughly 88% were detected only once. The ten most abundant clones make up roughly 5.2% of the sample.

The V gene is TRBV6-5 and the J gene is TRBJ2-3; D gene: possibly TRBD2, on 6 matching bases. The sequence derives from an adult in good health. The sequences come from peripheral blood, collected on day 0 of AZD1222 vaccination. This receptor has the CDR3 CASSYEGTSANTQYF. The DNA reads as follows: TGTGCCAGCAGTTATGAAGGGACTTCCGCGAATACGCAGTATTTT.